What follows are 28 T cell receptor beta chains derived from one specimen sequenced in a study of blood T cell repertoires in COVID-19. Some clones are missing from TCRdb's copy, which holds only in-frame ones; the method was immunoSEQ multiplex PCR. The profile shows hundreds of thousands of clones, roughly nine tenths of them singletons. The material sequenced was peripheral blood. All receptors come from a woman aged 45-60 years who had recovered from COVID-19.

This clone appeared a single time. The gene calls are TRBV11-3 and TRBJ1-1; the D gene is possibly TRBD1 (5 bases). Germline V lookup: CDR1 SGHNT, CDR2 YENEEA. CDR3 length equals 16 residues. Trimming took 5 bases from V and 0 from J, leaving 16 bases between them. The CDR3 reads CASSPRILTVNTEAFF. As DNA, the CDR3 is TGTGCCAGCAGCCCACGAATTTTGACAGTGAACACTGAAGCTTTCTTT.

V and J are TRBV30 and TRBJ1-5; perhaps TRBD1 as D (5 bases). The ends were cut back, 1 base at V and 4 bases at J, with 11 bases in the middle. The germline gives CDR1 GTSNPN, CDR2 SVGIG (reference sequence). This CDR3 has 14 residues. CDR3 region: CAWSARQRNQPQHF. Here the CDR3 DNA reads TGTGCCTGGAGTGCCCGACAGAGGAATCAGCCCCAGCATTTT.

V and J are TRBV5-1 and TRBJ1-1; D not resolved. The CDR3 has 13 residues. The V and J ends lost 4 bases and 5 bases respectively, with 12 bases between them. Germline CDR1 SGHRS, CDR2 YFSETQ. This CDR3 is CASSPGPGTEAFF. CDR3 in DNA: TGCGCCAGCAGCCCCGGTCCCGGGACTGAAGCTTTCTTT. The variable domain in full, completed from reference TRBV5-1 and TRBJ1-1, reads KAGVTQTPRYLIKTRGQQVTLSCSPISGHRSVSWYQQTPGQGLQFLFEYFSETQRNKGNFPGRFSGRQFSNSRSEMNVSTLELGDSALYLCASSPGPGTEAFFGQGTRLTVV.

This chain connects TRBV11-1 to TRBJ2-1, with 8 nucleotides matching TRBD2. Trimming took 3 bases from V and 4 from J; bases not matched to a gene: 8. This CDR3 is built from 16 residues. Germline V gene data show CDR1 as SGHAT and CDR2 as FQDESV (reference sequence). CDR3: CASSFSGTRAYNEQFF. The CDR3 nucleotides read TGTGCCAGCAGCTTCTCCGGGACTAGGGCTTACAATGAGCAGTTCTTC.

This chain uses TRBV7-8 with TRBJ1-6; the D is unclear. CDR1 is SGHVS and CDR2 is FQNEAQ in the germline V gene. V dropped 2 bases and J dropped 14 bases, with 13 bases sitting between them. This CDR3 is 13 amino acids long. The chain's CDR3 is CASSLYGPSTLHF. The CDR3 region has the DNA TGTGCCAGCAGCTTATATGGCCCGTCGACCCTCCACTTT.

The gene calls are TRBV7-9 and TRBJ2-1, with D unclear. The CDR3 consists of 13 residues. The V end lost 2 bases, the J end lost 8 bases, and 10 bases lay between the germline ends. The germline CDR1 and CDR2 sequences are SEHNR and FQNEAQ (reference sequence). The CDR3: CASSLSAADEQFF. The CDR3 DNA reads TGTGCCAGCAGCTTATCCGCGGCAGATGAGCAGTTCTTC.

The chain combines TRBV10-3 with TRBJ1-1; D gene unclear. V was cut by 9 bases and J by 2 bases, with 16 bases left in between. This CDR3 is 14 amino acids long. The germline gives CDR1 ENHRY, CDR2 SYGVKD. CDR3 region: CAINGEGLNTEAFF. The CDR3 DNA reads TGTGCCATTAACGGAGAGGGCCTTAACACTGAAGCTTTCTTT.

The chain joins TRBV28 to TRBJ1-2; 8 bases are a match to TRBD1. Germline CDR1 MDHEN, CDR2 SYDVKM. With 5 bases clipped from V and 5 bases from J, the junction kept 7 bases outside the gene matches. The CDR3 length is 14 residues. The CDR3 DNA reads TGTGCCAGCAGTCCAATAGGGACAGGTTATGGCTACACCTTC. Translation: CASSPIGTGYGYTF.

This clone was detected many times. The chain carries TRBV6-5 and TRBJ1-5, with TRBD1 matching over 9 bases. Germline V gives CDR1 MNHEY, CDR2 SVGAGI. This CDR3 spans 11 amino acids. Trimming removed 8 bases from V and 7 bases from J; junction bases left unmatched: 0. Written as DNA, the CDR3 is TGTGCCAGCGGGACAGGGCAGCCCCAGCATTTT. Translation gives CASGTGQPQHF.

This chain uses TRBV5-4 with TRBJ1-1, with a weak D call TRBD1 (5 bases). Trimming cost V 4 bases and J 4 bases, with 8 bases left between them. Germline CDR1 SGHNT, CDR2 YYREEE (reference sequence). CDR3 length: 12 residues. CDR3 bases: TGTGCCAGCAGCAATAGGGGCACTGAAGCTTTCTTT. Its translation is CASSNRGTEAFF.

V and J are TRBV9 and TRBJ2-1; 7 positions agree with TRBD2. The trim removed 3 bases at V and 4 bases at J, leaving 13 bases unmatched. The germline gives CDR1 SGDLS, CDR2 YYNGEE. This CDR3 comprises 17 residues. The CDR3: CASSANENSGGYNEQFF. CDR3 DNA: TGTGCCAGCAGCGCTAATGAGAACTCCGGGGGGTACAATGAGCAGTTCTTC.

The chain combines TRBV7-2 with TRBJ1-1, with 10 bases fitting TRBD1. The CDR3 consists of 15 residues. Germline V gene sequence: CDR1 SGHTA, CDR2 FQGNSA. V trimming: 5 bases; J trimming: 4 bases; junction bases outside the gene matches: 7. CDR3 in DNA: TGTGCCAGCAGCCCCCAGACAGGGGGCTTCACTGAAGCTTTCTTT. Its protein is CASSPQTGGFTEAFF. The full variable domain, its missing parts supplied by reference TRBV7-2 and TRBJ1-1, is GAGVSQSPSNKVTEKGKDVELRCDPISGHTALYWYRQSLGQGLEFLIYFQGNSAPDKSGLPSDRFSAERTGGSVSTLTIQRTQQEDSAVYLCASSPQTGGFTEAFFGQGTRLTVV.

This clone was seen just once. This chain links TRBV19 with TRBJ2-7; 9 nucleotides match TRBD2. Losses at the gene ends were 7 bases for V and 3 bases for J; bases not matched to a gene: 19. Germline assignment: CDR1 LNHDA and CDR2 SQIVND (reference sequence). There are 18 residues in the CDR3. CDR3 sequence (DNA): TGTGCCAGTAAAGGGATCGGGACTATAGCGGGGGTTTACTACGAGCAGTACTTC. Translation gives CASKGIGTIAGVYYEQYF.

The chain couples TRBV5-1 to TRBJ1-2; D is ambiguous. This CDR3 has 14 residues. Germline CDR1 SGHRS, CDR2 YFSETQ. V gave up 0 bases and J gave up 5 bases, with 11 bases separating them. The CDR3 protein is CASSLARSVYGYTF. The CDR3 DNA reads TGCGCCAGCAGCTTGGCCAGAAGTGTTTATGGCTACACCTTC.

The V call is TRBV9, the J call TRBJ1-1, with D possibly TRBD1 on 5 matching bases. The CDR3 loop spans 15 amino acids. Trimming stripped 0 bases from V and 1 base from J, with 10 bases between. Germline V gene data show CDR1 as SGDLS and CDR2 as YYNGEE. CDR3 nucleotides: TGTGCCAGCAGCGTAGGGGGCAGCCGGAACACTGAAGCTTTCTTT. It translates to CASSVGGSRNTEAFF.

The J gene is TRBJ1-1, the V gene TRBV21-1. TRBV21-1 is designated a pseudogene. The CDR3 extends over 14 amino acids. CDR3 residues: CASSKARDNTEAFF. CDR3 DNA: TGTGCCAGCAGCAAAGCGAGGGATAACACTGAAGCTTTCTTT.

The chain joins TRBV28 to TRBJ2-7; 8 nucleotides line up with TRBD2. The J segment lost 1 base and the V segment lost 6 bases, leaving 11 bases of the junction unmatched. The germline V gene has CDR1 MDHEN and CDR2 SYDVKM. The CDR3 sequence is 16 residues long. Written as DNA, the CDR3 is TGTGCCAGCAGCGCTGCTAGCGGGCACTTGTCCTACGAGCAGTACTTC. This gives the protein CASSAASGHLSYEQYF.

The V gene is TRBV2, the J gene TRBJ1-5; D gene uncertain. There are 13 residues in the CDR3. The germline CDR1 and CDR2 sequences are SNHLY and FYNNEI. The V and J ends lost 3 bases and 7 bases respectively, with 10 bases between them. The CDR3 DNA sequence: TGTGCCAGCAGTGAGGAGGCGCGGCAGCCCCAGCATTTT. It translates to CASSEEARQPQHF.

This clone was detected only a few times. The chain carries TRBV6-6 and TRBJ1-1; the D gene is possibly TRBD1 (6 bases). The CDR3 is made up of 14 amino acids. V was cut by 8 bases and J by 1 base, with 14 bases left in between. Looked up from germline, CDR1 is MNHNY and CDR2 is SVGAGI (reference sequence). DNA of the CDR3: TGTGCCAGCGTCCCAGCAGGGGCGAACACTGAAGCTTTCTTT. It yields the protein CASVPAGANTEAFF.

The rearrangement uses TRBV7-9 and TRBJ1-1; no clear D. Germline values: CDR1 SEHNR, CDR2 FQNEAQ (reference sequence). This CDR3 is built from 15 residues. V lost 5 bases and J 1 base, leaving 14 bases between the germline ends. CDR3 DNA: TGTGCCAGCAGCCTACACCGGAGGACGAACACTGAAGCTTTCTTT. Protein product: CASSLHRRTNTEAFF.

The rearrangement uses TRBV7-8 and TRBJ2-5, with TRBD2 matching 11 bases. The CDR3 runs to 17 residues. V shed 3 bases, J shed 1 base, and the junction held 7 bases outside the gene matches. Looked up from germline, CDR1 is SGHVS and CDR2 is FQNEAQ. Here the CDR3 reads CASSFRTSGFIQETQYF. CDR3 coding DNA: TGTGCCAGCAGCTTCCGGACTAGCGGGTTTATCCAAGAGACCCAGTACTTC. The full variable domain, in which reference TRBV7-8 and TRBJ2-5 provide the parts outside the CDR3, is GAGVSQSPRYKVAKRGQDVALRCDPISGHVSLFWYQQALGQGPEFLTYFQNEAQLDKSGLPSDRFFAERPEGSVSTLKIQRTQQEDSAVYLCASSFRTSGFIQETQYFGPGTRLLVL.

A few counts support this clone. The chain links TRBV6-5 to TRBJ1-1; D call uncertain. This CDR3 spans 14 amino acids. The germline V gene encodes CDR1 MNHEY and CDR2 SVGAGI. V was clipped by 5 bases and J by 1 base, with 11 bases between them. The CDR3 sequence: CASSTGLGNTEAFF. The CDR3 region has the DNA TGTGCCAGCAGTACTGGACTCGGGAACACTGAAGCTTTCTTT.

This chain uses TRBV5-4 with TRBJ1-2; the D is unclear. The V end lost 1 base, the J end lost 0 bases, and 4 bases lay between the germline ends. The CDR3 is made up of 13 amino acids. CDR1 and CDR2 from the germline V gene are SGHNT and YYREEE (reference sequence). The CDR3 DNA sequence: TGTGCCAGCAGCTTGAATACTAACTATGGCTACACCTTC. This codes for CASSLNTNYGYTF.

The gene calls are TRBV30 and TRBJ1-1; D may be TRBD1 (5 bases). This CDR3 region has 15 residues. CDR1 is GTSNPN and CDR2 is SVGIG in the germline V gene (reference sequence). With 2 bases removed from V and 3 bases from J, the gap between germline ends came to 16 bases. CDR3 protein: CAWSRLGRGDTEAFF. The CDR3 bases are TGTGCCTGGAGTCGGCTGGGGCGCGGGGACACTGAAGCTTTCTTT.

V and J are TRBV19 and TRBJ1-1, with unresolved D. The V end was cut by 11 bases, the J end by 7 bases, with 11 bases between. This CDR3 has 10 amino acids. Germline V CDR1 and CDR2: LNHDA, SQIVND (reference sequence). For the CDR3, the DNA is TGTGCCCCTACCCCGGGTGAAGCTTTCTTT. This translates into CAPTPGEAFF.

V and J are TRBV9 and TRBJ1-3; 10 bases line up with TRBD1. The V gene end was trimmed by 3 bases and the J gene end by 6 bases; junction bases not matched to a gene: 3. Germline loops: CDR1 SGDLS, CDR2 YYNGEE. The CDR3 has 14 amino acids. CDR3 sequence (DNA): TGTGCCAGCAGCGACCGACAGGGGGCAAACACCATATATTTT. This translates into CASSDRQGANTIYF. Variable domain in full (rest from reference TRBV9 and TRBJ1-3): DSGVTQTPKHLITATGQRVTLRCSPRSGDLSVYWYQQSLDQGLQFLIQYYNGEERAKGNILERFSAQQFPDLHSELNLSSLELGDSALYFCASSDRQGANTIYFGEGSWLTVV.

This sequence joins TRBV6-1 and TRBJ2-4; possible D gene TRBD1, 6 bases. V was clipped by 2 bases and J by 5 bases, with 10 bases between them. CDR1 is MNHNS and CDR2 is SASEGT in the germline V gene. This CDR3 has 14 residues. The CDR3 nucleotides are TGTGCCAGCAGTGAACGACAGGCCGAAAACATTCAGTACTTC. As protein: CASSERQAENIQYF.

This chain links TRBV5-8 with TRBJ1-5, with TRBD1 identical over 9 bases. This CDR3 spans 14 amino acids. The trim removed 3 bases at V and 9 bases at J, leaving 7 bases unmatched. Looked up from germline, CDR1 is SGHTS and CDR2 is YDEGEE. CDR3 nucleotide sequence: TGTGCCAGCAGCTGGGGGACAGGGACCTCGCCCCAGCATTTT. Translating it yields CASSWGTGTSPQHF. Filled out from reference TRBV5-8 and TRBJ1-5, the complete variable domain reads EAGVTQSPTHLIKTRGQQATLRCSPISGHTSVYWYQQALGLGLQFLLWYDEGEERNRGNFPPRFSGRQFPNYSSELNVNALELEDSALYLCASSWGTGTSPQHFGDGTRLSIL.